A selection of T cell receptor beta chains follows, all from one sample in a study of blood T cell repertoires in COVID-19. The protocol was immunoSEQ multiplex PCR, while the TCRdb copy is restricted to in-frame clones and leaves out a portion. The sample holds roughly 120,000 clones, roughly nine tenths seen once. Source material: peripheral blood. The source of these receptors is a man aged 50 or older with active COVID-19. The conserved cysteine and the conserved F or W are not part of the CDR3 here. Rows may omit the clone size; those that give it use once, few, many or a size class.

once,TRBV18,TRBJ2-2,ASSPPGLAGELF
-,TRBV6-5,TRBJ1-6,ASTSYAGGDSPLH
-,TRBV7-3,TRBJ1-1,ASSFAGTGGRLTEAF
once,TRBV5-1,TRBJ2-5,ASSPPAGGEETQY
-,TRBV2,TRBJ2-3,ASIRTGGRTDTQY
-,TRBV19,TRBJ2-1,ASSIVGGSSYNEQF
-,TRBV7-9,TRBJ2-3,ASSDWTGATDTQY
-,TRBV27,TRBJ2-1,ASSYISGLAGIYNEQF
-,TRBV24-1,TRBJ2-3,ATSAPTGRTDTQY
-,TRBV7-2,TRBJ1-1,ASSLGQLNTEAF
-,TRBV5-1,TRBJ2-5,ASSLESSGLVGAETQY
-,TRBV19,TRBJ1-6,ASSFQGNNSPLH
few,TRBV10-3,TRBJ1-2,AIRGDRGQGGYT
-,TRBV9,TRBJ2-3,ASSARTSGRADTQY
-,TRBV3-1/TRBV3-2,TRBJ2-3,ASSPSSGNTDTQY